The rows below give T cell receptor beta chains drawn from one sample of a study of blood T cell repertoires in COVID-19. TCRdb keeps only in-frame clones here, not all; method: immunoSEQ multiplex PCR. This sample yields under 25,000 clones, of which about 89% are seen a single time; over 25% belongs to the top ten. The sample consisted of peripheral blood. These receptor sequences come from a woman aged 70 to 79 with active COVID-19. The CDR3 runs from the conserved cysteine through the conserved F or W. The D gene is left open where the match is weak. Clone size is given for some rows only: seen once, a few or many times, or a class if the clone is expanded.

clone_size d_call j_call v_call cdr3_aa cdr3_nt
once TRBD1 TRBJ2-3 TRBV5-1 CASSPEVDRVTDTQYF TGCGCCAGCAGCCCGGAGGTGGACAGGGTGACAGATACGCAGTATTTT
. TRBD1 TRBJ1-2 TRBV9 CASSAGTGLRGSGYTF TGTGCCAGCAGCGCCGGGACAGGGCTCAGGGGGTCAGGCTACACCTTC
. TRBD1 TRBJ1-1 TRBV18 CAGRTGANTEAFF TGTGCCGGACGGACAGGGGCGAACACTGAAGCTTTCTTT
. TRBD1 TRBJ2-5 TRBV7-2 CASSRDRGIWETQYF TGTGCCAGCAGCAGGGACAGGGGGATCTGGGAGACCCAGTACTTC
. . TRBJ1-1 TRBV18 CASSPRTDMNTEAFF TGTGCCAGCTCACCTCGGACAGACATGAACACTGAAGCTTTCTTT
once TRBD1 TRBJ2-7 TRBV9 CASSVGTGHYEQYF TGTGCCAGCAGCGTAGGGACAGGGCACTACGAGCAGTACTTC
. . TRBJ1-6 TRBV6-6 CASSSRSSYNSPLHF TGTGCCAGCAGTTCGAGGAGCTCCTATAATTCACCCCTCCACTTT
few TRBD1 TRBJ1-3 TRBV7-2 CASSLAGGTGVGNTIYF TGTGCCAGCAGCTTAGCTGGAGGTACAGGGGTCGGAAACACCATATATTTT
. . TRBJ2-2 TRBV4-1 CASSLWAAGELFF TGCGCCAGCAGTCTGTGGGCTGCCGGGGAGCTGTTTTTT
. TRBD1 TRBJ2-3 TRBV7-2 CASSLQGAQWTDTQYF TGTGCCAGCAGCTTACAGGGGGCGCAGTGGACAGATACGCAGTATTTT
. . TRBJ2-3 TRBV28 CASRPGMGIAGITDTQYF TGTGCCAGCCGCCCTGGTATGGGGATTGCGGGCATCACAGATACGCAGTATTTT
. . TRBJ1-6 TRBV6-4 CASSAGGHLHF TGTGCCAGCAGTGCGGGAGGGCATCTACACTTT
. TRBD1 TRBJ2-2 TRBV5-1 CASSIQTGGSGELFF TGCGCCAGCAGCATCCAGACAGGGGGGTCCGGGGAGCTGTTTTTT
. . TRBJ2-3 TRBV5-1 CASSLGRPTDTQYF TGCGCCAGCAGCTTGGGGCGGCCCACAGATACGCAGTATTTT
. . TRBJ2-7 TRBV19 CASTSGEATYEQYF TGTGCCAGTACCTCAGGTGAAGCTACCTACGAGCAGTACTTC
. . TRBJ2-1 TRBV15 CATTLGVSYNEQFF TGTGCCACTACCCTCGGGGTGTCCTACAATGAGCAGTTCTTC
. TRBD2 TRBJ2-5 TRBV14 CASSPHPLAGYQETQYF TGTGCCAGCAGCCCGCACCCACTAGCGGGTTACCAAGAGACCCAGTACTTC
. . TRBJ2-2 TRBV28 CASSLGRGATGELFF TGTGCCAGCAGTTTGGGACGGGGGGCAACCGGGGAGCTGTTTTTT
. . TRBJ2-2 TRBV7-6 CASSRGGSGGELFF TGTGCCAGCAGCCGCGGGGGCTCGGGCGGGGAGCTGTTTTTT
medium-sized . TRBJ1-3 TRBV27 CASSTGNTIYF TGTGCCAGCAGTACGGGGAACACCATATATTTT
. TRBD2 TRBJ2-5 TRBV6-6 CASTPLGRGQETQYF TGTGCCAGCACCCCCCTAGGGCGGGGGCAAGAGACCCAGTACTTC
. TRBD2 TRBJ2-3 TRBV19 CASSIDLAGSTGMDTQYF TGTGCCAGTAGTATAGACCTAGCGGGCTCCACGGGCATGGATACGCAGTATTTT
. TRBD1 TRBJ2-1 TRBV6-5 CASRPGQGVNEQFF TGTGCCAGCAGACCGGGACAGGGGGTCAATGAGCAGTTCTTC
. TRBD2 TRBJ2-1 TRBV7-2 CASSYGGAGKYNEQFF TGTGCCAGCAGCTACGGAGGAGCGGGGAAATACAATGAGCAGTTCTTC
. . TRBJ1-6 TRBV5-6 CASSPDYYNSPLHF TGTGCCAGCAGCCCTGACTATTATAATTCACCCCTCCACTTT
. . TRBJ2-5 TRBV2 CASKTDQETQYF TGTGCCAGCAAGACAGACCAAGAGACCCAGTACTTC
. . TRBJ2-3 TRBV4-1 CASSQVVSADRTDTQYF TGCGCCAGCAGCCAAGTAGTGTCAGCGGACCGCACAGATACGCAGTATTTT
. . TRBJ2-1 TRBV5-1 CASSLDNGDEQFF TGCGCCAGCAGCTTGGACAATGGAGATGAGCAGTTCTTC
once . TRBJ2-1 TRBV7-2 CASSSRSSYNEQFF TGTGCCAGCAGCTCCCGGAGCTCCTACAATGAGCAGTTCTTC
. . TRBJ2-5 TRBV7-3 CASSLNGQEGETQYF TGTGCCAGCAGCTTAAATGGACAGGAGGGAGAGACCCAGTACTTC
once . TRBJ2-5 TRBV7-8 CASSHDSKETQYF TGTGCCAGCAGCCATGACAGCAAAGAGACCCAGTACTTC
. TRBD1 TRBJ1-5 TRBV29-1 CSVEGQGGQPQHF TGCAGCGTTGAGGGACAGGGGGGGCAGCCCCAGCATTTT
. TRBD2 TRBJ2-2 TRBV7-2 CASTLPPQLAGGPGELFF TGTGCCAGCACCCTTCCCCCCCAGCTAGCGGGGGGGCCCGGGGAGCTGTTTTTT
. . TRBJ2-2 TRBV5-1 CASSSGPGVVGELFF TGCGCCAGCAGCTCGGGTCCCGGGGTCGTCGGGGAGCTGTTTTTT
. TRBD1 TRBJ1-2 TRBV27 CASSPWGQGPPYGYTF TGTGCCAGCAGTCCATGGGGACAGGGTCCACCCTATGGCTACACCTTC
. TRBD1 TRBJ2-3 TRBV29-1 CSVERTTGTDTQYF TGCAGCGTTGAACGTACGACAGGGACAGATACGCAGTATTTT
. TRBD1 TRBJ1-3 TRBV6-6 CASRGDRVDGNTIYF TGTGCCAGCAGGGGGGACAGGGTCGACGGAAACACCATATATTTT
. . TRBJ1-5 TRBV10-3 CAISEQGSNQPQHF TGTGCCATCAGTGAACAGGGTAGCAATCAGCCCCAGCATTTT
. TRBD2 TRBJ2-7 TRBV29-1 CSVEFAGGFPYEQYF TGCAGCGTTGAGTTCGCGGGGGGGTTCCCCTACGAGCAGTACTTC
. . TRBJ1-4 TRBV6-7 CASSYFSLLGDRWLKLFF TGTGCCAGCAGTTACTTTTCATTGCTAGGGGATAGGTGGTTAAAACTGTTTTTT
. . TRBJ1-4 TRBV18 CASSRPGEEKLFF TGTGCCAGCTCACGGCCGGGGGAGGAAAAACTGTTTTTT
. TRBD1 TRBJ1-2 TRBV7-2 CASSPRTGPTNYGYTF TGTGCCAGCAGCCCGCGGACAGGGCCAACTAACTATGGCTACACCTTC
. . TRBJ2-3 TRBV19 CASSTQGGGTDTQYF TGTGCCAGTAGTACCCAGGGGGGAGGCACAGATACGCAGTATTTT
. . TRBJ2-3 TRBV7-2 CASSLVTEGSEYF TGTGCCAGCAGCTTAGTCACCGAGGGTTCAGAGTATTTT
. TRBD1 TRBJ2-2 TRBV29-1 CSALTDRAATGELFF TGCAGCGCCCTCACTGACAGGGCGGCCACCGGGGAGCTGTTTTTT
. TRBD2 TRBJ2-1 TRBV5-1 CASSFGTSGGAAEQFF TGCGCCAGCAGCTTTGGGACTAGCGGGGGGGCGGCTGAGCAGTTCTTC
once TRBD1 TRBJ1-5 TRBV11-2 CASSLAGTGGIHF TGTGCCAGCAGCTTGGCCGGGACAGGCGGTATCCATTTT
. TRBD1 TRBJ1-2 TRBV3-1/TRBV3-2 CASSQRGGQGHYGYTF TGTGCCAGCAGCCAACGCGGGGGACAGGGGCACTATGGCTACACCTTC
. . TRBJ2-5 TRBV6-5 CASSTETDSETQYF TGTGCCAGCAGTACTGAGACAGACAGTGAGACCCAGTACTTC
. . TRBJ2-1 TRBV18 CASSDNRIISYNEQFF TGTGCCAGCTCAGACAACAGGATTATTAGCTACAATGAGCAGTTCTTC
once . TRBJ1-5 TRBV2 CATGERTFNQPQHF TGTGCCACAGGGGAGAGGACCTTTAATCAGCCCCAGCATTTT